This T cell receptor beta chain was sequenced for a study of T cells in Graves' hyperthyroidism and ophthalmopathy. The overall study: The initial diagnosis was the point when peripheral blood was collected, ahead of any treatment.

In this sample, this clonotype turned up many times. Its antigen remains unknown. It was 8 to 10 ml of fresh peripheral blood that supplied the PBMCs. The CDR3 is 15 amino acids. Trimming removed 0 bases from V and 0 bases from J, with 6 bases in between. Per germline, CDR1 LGHDT and CDR2 YNNKEL (reference sequence). Study-wide points: Clonotypes that were expanded in thyroid above 0.001 mostly appeared in blood too. Stable hyperthyroidism was told apart from ophthalmopathy by a model built on 13 V-J features.

RNA transcripts were the template for amplifying TCR beta CDR3 regions. A set of HTBI primers served as the primers for a first-round RT-PCR of the TCR CDR3. TCRdb called the multiplex PCR reads again in MiXCR, with one record for every CDR3 protein. The sample includes about 420,000 distinct CDR3 sequences, 15% to 19% of them seen just once. This receptor was identified in a woman aged 18 to 35 with Graves' hyperthyroidism. The rearrangement joins TRBV3-1 to TRBJ1-3; D unclear. The specimen was blood. The CDR3 nucleotides are TGTGCCAGCAGCCAAGATCGGGCCTCTGGAAACACCATATATTTT. Amino acids: CASSQDRASGNTIYF.